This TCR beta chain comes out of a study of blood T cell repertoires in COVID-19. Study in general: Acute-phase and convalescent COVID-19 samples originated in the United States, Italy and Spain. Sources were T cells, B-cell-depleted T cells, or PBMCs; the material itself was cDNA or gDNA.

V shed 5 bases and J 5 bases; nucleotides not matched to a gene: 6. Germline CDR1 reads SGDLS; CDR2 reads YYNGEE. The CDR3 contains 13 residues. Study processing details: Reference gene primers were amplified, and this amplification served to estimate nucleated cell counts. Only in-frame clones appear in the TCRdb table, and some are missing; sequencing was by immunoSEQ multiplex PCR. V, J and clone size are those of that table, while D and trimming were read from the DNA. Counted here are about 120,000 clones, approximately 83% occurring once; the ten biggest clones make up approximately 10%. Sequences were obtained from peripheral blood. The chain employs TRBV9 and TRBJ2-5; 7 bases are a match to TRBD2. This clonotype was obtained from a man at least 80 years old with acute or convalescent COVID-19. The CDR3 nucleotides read TGTGCCAGCAGTGAACTAGCGAGGGAGACCCAGTACTTC. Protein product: CASSELARETQYF.